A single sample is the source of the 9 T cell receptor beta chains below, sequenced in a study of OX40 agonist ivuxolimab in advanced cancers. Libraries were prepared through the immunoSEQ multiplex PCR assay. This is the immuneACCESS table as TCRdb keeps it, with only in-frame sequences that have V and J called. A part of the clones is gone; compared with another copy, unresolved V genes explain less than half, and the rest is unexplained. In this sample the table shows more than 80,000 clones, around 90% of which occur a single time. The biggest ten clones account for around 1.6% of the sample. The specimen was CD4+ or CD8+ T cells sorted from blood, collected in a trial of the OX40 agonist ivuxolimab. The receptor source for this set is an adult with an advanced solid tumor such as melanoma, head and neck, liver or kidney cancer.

The CDR3: CASSETGISGANVLTF. The CDR3 coding sequence is TGTGCCAGCAGTGAGACAGGCATCTCTGGGGCCAACGTCCTGACTTTC. The chain recombines TRBV2 with TRBJ2-6; a weak D match, TRBD1 (6 bases). The CDR3 covers 16 residues. V shed 3 bases and J shed 0 bases, with 9 bases lying between them. Germline CDR1 reads SNHLY; CDR2 reads FYNNEI. Filled out from reference TRBV2 and TRBJ2-6, the complete variable domain reads EPEVTQTPSHQVTQMGQEVILRCVPISNHLYFYWYRQILGQKVEFLVSFYNNEISEKSEIFDDQFSVERPDGSNFTLKIRSTKLEDSAMYFCASSETGISGANVLTFGAGSRLTVL.

CDR3 protein: CASSPTSAGGELFF. The CDR3 DNA sequence: TGTGCCAGCAGCCCCACTAGCGCCGGCGGGGAGCTGTTTTTT. This sequence joins TRBV7-2 and TRBJ2-2; TRBD2 matches at 7 bases. CDR1 is SGHTA, CDR2 FQGNSA, per germline. CDR3 length equals 14 residues. Trimming cost V 5 bases and J 7 bases; bases outside gene matches: 7. The whole variable domain, remainder taken from reference TRBV7-2 and TRBJ2-2, is GAGVSQSPSNKVTEKGKDVELRCDPISGHTALYWYRQSLGQGLEFLIYFQGNSAPDKSGLPSDRFSAERTGGSVSTLTIQRTQQEDSAVYLCASSPTSAGGELFFGEGSRLTVL.

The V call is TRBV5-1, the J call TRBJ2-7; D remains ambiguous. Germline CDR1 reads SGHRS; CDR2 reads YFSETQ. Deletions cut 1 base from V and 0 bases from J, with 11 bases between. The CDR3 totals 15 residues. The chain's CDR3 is CASSLNVGSSYEQYF. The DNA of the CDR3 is TGCGCCAGCAGCTTGAATGTGGGAAGCTCCTACGAGCAGTACTTC.

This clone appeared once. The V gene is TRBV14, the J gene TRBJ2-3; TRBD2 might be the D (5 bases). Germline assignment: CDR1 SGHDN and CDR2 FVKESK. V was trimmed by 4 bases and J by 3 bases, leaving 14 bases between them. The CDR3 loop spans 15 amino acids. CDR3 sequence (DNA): TGTGCCAGCAGCCGAATGGGTGGGAGAACAGATACGCAGTATTTT. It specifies CASSRMGGRTDTQYF.

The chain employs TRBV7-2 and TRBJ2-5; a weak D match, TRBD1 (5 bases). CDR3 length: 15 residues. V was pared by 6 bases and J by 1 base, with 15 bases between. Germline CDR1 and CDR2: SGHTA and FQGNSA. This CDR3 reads CASRVRSQGQETQYF. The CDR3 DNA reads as TGTGCCAGCAGGGTTCGATCGCAGGGCCAAGAGACCCAGTACTTC.

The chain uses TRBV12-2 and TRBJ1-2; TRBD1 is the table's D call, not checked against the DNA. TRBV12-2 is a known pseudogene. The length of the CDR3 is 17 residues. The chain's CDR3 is CASRSGQGKEAPYGYTF. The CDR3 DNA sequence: TGTGCAAGTCGCTCGGGACAGGGAAAAGAGGCCCCCTATGGCTACACCTTC.

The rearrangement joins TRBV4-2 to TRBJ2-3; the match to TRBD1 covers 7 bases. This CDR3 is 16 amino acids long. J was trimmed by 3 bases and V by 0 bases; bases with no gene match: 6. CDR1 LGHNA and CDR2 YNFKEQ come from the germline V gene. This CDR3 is CASSQDSGQRTDTQYF. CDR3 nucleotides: TGTGCCAGCAGCCAAGATTCGGGACAGAGGACAGATACGCAGTATTTT.

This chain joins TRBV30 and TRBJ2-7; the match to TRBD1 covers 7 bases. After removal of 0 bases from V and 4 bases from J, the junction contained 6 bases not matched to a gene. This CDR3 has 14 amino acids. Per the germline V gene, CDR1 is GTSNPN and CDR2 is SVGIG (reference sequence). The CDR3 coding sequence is TGTGCCTGGAGTGTAGGGGGCGCAGAGTACGAGCAGTACTTC. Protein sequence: CAWSVGGAEYEQYF. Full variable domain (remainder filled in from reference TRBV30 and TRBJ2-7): SQTIHQWPATLVQPVGSPLSLECTVEGTSNPNLYWYRQAAGRGLQLLFYSVGIGQISSEVPQNLSASRPQDRQFILSSKKLLLSDSGFYLCAWSVGGAEYEQYFGPGTRLTVT.

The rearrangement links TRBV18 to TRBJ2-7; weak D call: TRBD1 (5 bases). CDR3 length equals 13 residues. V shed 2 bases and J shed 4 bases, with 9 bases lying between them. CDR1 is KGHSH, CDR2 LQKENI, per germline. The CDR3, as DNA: TGTGCCAGCTCACCAGGACATGGATACGAGCAGTACTTC. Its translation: CASSPGHGYEQYF.